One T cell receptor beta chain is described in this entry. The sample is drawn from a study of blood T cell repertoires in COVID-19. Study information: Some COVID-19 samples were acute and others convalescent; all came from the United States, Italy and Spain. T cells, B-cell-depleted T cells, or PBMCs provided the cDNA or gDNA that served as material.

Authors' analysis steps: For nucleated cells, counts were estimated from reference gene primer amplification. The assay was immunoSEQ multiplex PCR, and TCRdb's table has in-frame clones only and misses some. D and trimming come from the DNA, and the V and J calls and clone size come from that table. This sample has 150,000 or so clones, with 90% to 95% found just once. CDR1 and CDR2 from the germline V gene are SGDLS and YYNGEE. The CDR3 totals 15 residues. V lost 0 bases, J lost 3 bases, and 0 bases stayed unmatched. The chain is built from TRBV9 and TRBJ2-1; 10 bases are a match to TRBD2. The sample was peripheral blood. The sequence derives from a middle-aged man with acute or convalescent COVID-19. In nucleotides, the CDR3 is TGTGCCAGCAGCGTAGTAGCGGGGGGCTACAATGAGCAGTTCTTC. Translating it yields CASSVVAGGYNEQFF. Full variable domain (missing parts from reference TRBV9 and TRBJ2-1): DSGVTQTPKHLITATGQRVTLRCSPRSGDLSVYWYQQSLDQGLQFLIQYYNGEERAKGNILERFSAQQFPDLHSELNLSSLELGDSALYFCASSVVAGGYNEQFFGPGTRLTVL.